This is a list of T cell receptor beta chains from one sample in a study of CD8 T cells in Susac syndrome. One entry per CDR3 protein, called by TCRdb with MiXCR from the immunoSEQ multiplex PCR reads. The sample has 150,000 or so distinct CDR3 sequences, around 96% seen once. The sample comprised CD4+ T cells from PBMCs. These receptors came from a human donor with Susac syndrome. CDR3s include the opening cysteine and the closing phenylalanine or tryptophan. Fields, in order: CDR3 protein, CDR3 DNA, J gene, clone size, V gene, D gene. A D gene is named only where the DNA matches it firmly. The size of a clone is reported for some rows only, either as once, few or many, or as a class for expanded clones.

CSAPGTTYGYTF	TGCAGTGCTCCCGGGACAACCTATGGCTACACCTTC	TRBJ1-2	-	TRBV20-1	-
CASSLGQSSYEQYF	TGCGCCAGCAGCTTGGGGCAGAGCTCCTACGAGCAGTACTTC	TRBJ2-7	-	TRBV5-1	-
CASSQGLAIFNNEQFF	TGTGCCAGCAGCCAAGGACTAGCAATTTTCAACAATGAGCAGTTCTTC	TRBJ2-1	-	TRBV14	TRBD2
CAISESAGDPGYTF	TGTGCCATCAGTGAGTCGGCGGGGGACCCTGGCTACACCTTC	TRBJ1-2	-	TRBV10-3	-
CASRTGMNTEAFF	TGCGCCAGCCGGACAGGGATGAACACTGAAGCTTTCTTT	TRBJ1-1	-	TRBV5-1	TRBD1
CSVGEDRFEQYF	TGCAGCGTTGGGGAGGACAGGTTCGAGCAGTACTTC	TRBJ2-7	-	TRBV29-1	-
CASGDRSSYNSPLHF	TGTGCCAGCGGAGACAGGAGCTCCTATAATTCACCCCTCCACTTT	TRBJ1-6	once	TRBV27	-
CASSPTELPNSPLHF	TGTGCCAGCAGCCCGACTGAGCTGCCCAATTCACCCCTCCACTTT	TRBJ1-6	-	TRBV7-2	-
CSVEDRIAPVGRNSYNEQFF	TGCAGCGTTGAAGATCGGATCGCACCGGTGGGACGGAACTCCTACAATGAGCAGTTCTTC	TRBJ2-1	-	TRBV29-1	-
CASSPIWGTQETQYF	TGTGCCAGCAGCCCAATCTGGGGGACTCAAGAGACCCAGTACTTC	TRBJ2-5	-	TRBV21-1	-
CASRPRVGGANVLTF	TGTGCCAGCAGGCCGCGAGTGGGTGGGGCCAACGTCCTGACTTTC	TRBJ2-6	-	TRBV7-8	-
CASSSTSGGPPETQYF	TGCGCCAGCAGCTCCACTAGCGGGGGCCCTCCGGAGACCCAGTACTTC	TRBJ2-5	-	TRBV5-1	TRBD2
CASSQAGNEQFF	TGTGCCAGCAGCCAAGCTGGAAATGAGCAGTTCTTC	TRBJ2-1	-	TRBV14	-
CSVCQASGEPQHF	TGCAGCGTTTGCCAGGCTTCGGGGGAGCCCCAGCATTTT	TRBJ1-5	-	TRBV29-1	-
CSVGDRAFQNIQYF	TGCAGCGTCGGGGACAGGGCTTTTCAGAACATTCAGTACTTC	TRBJ2-4	-	TRBV29-1	TRBD1
CASKYGTGASPLHF	TGTGCCAGCAAATACGGGACAGGGGCCTCACCCCTCCACTTT	TRBJ1-6	-	TRBV2	TRBD1
CASKDPAYNSPLHF	TGTGCCAGCAAAGACCCGGCCTATAATTCACCCCTCCACTTT	TRBJ1-6	-	TRBV6-1	-
CATSREVLRASNQPQHF	TGTGCCACCAGCAGAGAGGTGCTTCGAGCTAGCAATCAGCCCCAGCATTTT	TRBJ1-5	-	TRBV15	-
CASSLRPGTGAYEQYF	TGTGCCAGCAGCTTGAGGCCCGGGACAGGCGCCTACGAGCAGTACTTC	TRBJ2-7	-	TRBV5-4	TRBD1
CASRLRAGPSSYNEQFF	TGTGCCAGCAGACTGAGAGCGGGGCCAAGCTCCTACAATGAGCAGTTCTTC	TRBJ2-1	-	TRBV11-2	TRBD2
CASRPSYRFQETQYF	TGTGCCAGCAGACCTTCTTACAGGTTCCAAGAGACCCAGTACTTC	TRBJ2-5	once	TRBV11-2	-
CSGNRDREDIQYF	TGCAGTGGAAATAGGGACAGGGAAGACATTCAGTACTTC	TRBJ2-4	-	TRBV20-1	TRBD1
CASSSNPGHPNTEAFF	TGTGCCAGCAGTTCAAATCCGGGACACCCAAACACTGAAGCTTTCTTT	TRBJ1-1	once	TRBV5-6	-
CASSYGQVNTEAFF	TGTGCCAGCAGTTACGGGCAGGTGAACACTGAAGCTTTCTTT	TRBJ1-1	-	TRBV6-5	-
CASSLEIVYEQYF	TGTGCCAGCAGTTTGGAAATAGTATACGAGCAGTACTTC	TRBJ2-7	-	TRBV12-3/TRBV12-4	-
CASETSTGADGYTF	TGTGCCAGTGAAACCTCCACAGGGGCGGATGGCTACACCTTC	TRBJ1-2	-	TRBV19	TRBD1
CASSVGPKDTEAFF	TGTGCCAGCAGCGTAGGACCCAAGGACACTGAAGCTTTCTTT	TRBJ1-1	-	TRBV9	-
CATSISGTGGSPLHF	TGTGCCACCAGCATTTCCGGGACAGGGGGTTCACCCCTCCACTTT	TRBJ1-6	-	TRBV15	TRBD1
CASLAGGSGANVLTF	TGTGCCAGTTTAGCGGGGGGGTCTGGGGCCAACGTCCTGACTTTC	TRBJ2-6	-	TRBV19	TRBD2
CASNSPGLGMNTEAFF	TGTGCCAGCAACTCCCCCGGGCTGGGCATGAACACTGAAGCTTTCTTT	TRBJ1-1	-	TRBV6-2/TRBV6-3	-
CASSLGGAARDTQYF	TGTGCCAGCAGCCTCGGGGGTGCTGCAAGAGATACGCAGTATTTT	TRBJ2-3	-	TRBV4-2	-
CASSQRGNFGNTIYF	TGTGCCAGCAGCCAACGGGGGAACTTTGGAAACACCATATATTTT	TRBJ1-3	once	TRBV14	-
CASSSGTAGNTIYF	TGTGCCAGCAGCAGTGGGACAGCTGGAAACACCATATATTTT	TRBJ1-3	-	TRBV7-6	TRBD1
CASSYLASKETQYF	TGTGCCAGCAGTTATTTAGCAAGTAAAGAGACCCAGTACTTC	TRBJ2-5	few	TRBV6-5	-
CASSQTNTEAFF	TGTGCCAGCAGCCAAACGAACACTGAAGCTTTCTTT	TRBJ1-1	-	TRBV3-1	-
CASSYGQGLVGTYNEQFF	TGTGCCAGCAGTTACGGACAGGGATTAGTAGGAACGTACAATGAGCAGTTCTTC	TRBJ2-1	-	TRBV6-2/TRBV6-3	TRBD1
CASSVVSSYNEQFF	TGTGCCAGCAGCGTTGTCTCCTCCTACAATGAGCAGTTCTTC	TRBJ2-1	-	TRBV9	-
CASSVGRGTGNTIYF	TGTGCCAGCAGCGTTGGCAGGGGGACTGGAAACACCATATATTTT	TRBJ1-3	-	TRBV9	TRBD1
CASSLLWAGTEAFF	TGTGCCAGCAGCCTTTTATGGGCGGGCACTGAAGCTTTCTTT	TRBJ1-1	-	TRBV7-2	-
CSARDSRGGGRVEQFF	TGCAGTGCTAGAGATTCACGGGGCGGGGGCCGGGTTGAGCAGTTCTTC	TRBJ2-1	once	TRBV20-1	-
CASSEDRGAATNEKLFF	TGTGCCAGCAGCGAGGACAGGGGGGCCGCAACTAATGAAAAACTGTTTTTT	TRBJ1-4	-	TRBV7-2	TRBD1
CSARVRGGGYPLHF	TGCAGTGCTAGGGTTCGGGGAGGGGGATATCCCCTCCACTTT	TRBJ1-6	-	TRBV20-1	-
CATSKGDRGDNEQFF	TGTGCCACCAGCAAGGGAGACAGGGGGGACAATGAGCAGTTCTTC	TRBJ2-1	-	TRBV15	TRBD1
CASSLGVAGGQPQHF	TGCGCCAGCAGCTTGGGGGTTGCGGGAGGGCAGCCCCAGCATTTT	TRBJ1-5	-	TRBV5-1	-
CSTRPQLPRIADTQYF	TGCAGCACAAGACCCCAACTCCCCCGCATTGCAGATACGCAGTATTTT	TRBJ2-3	-	TRBV29-1	-
CASSSDRLKPQHF	TGTGCCAGCAGCTCGGACAGGTTGAAGCCCCAGCATTTT	TRBJ1-5	-	TRBV5-4	TRBD1
CASSTGTADYGYTF	TGCGCCAGCAGCACCGGGACAGCCGACTATGGCTACACCTTC	TRBJ1-2	-	TRBV5-1	TRBD1
CASSPRSGGREQYF	TGTGCCAGCAGCCCGCGATCAGGGGGAAGAGAGCAGTACTTC	TRBJ2-7	-	TRBV7-2	TRBD1
CASSLFGGELFF	TGTGCCAGCAGCTTATTCGGCGGGGAGCTGTTTTTT	TRBJ2-2	-	TRBV5-4	-
CASSFAASGGAGKTQYF	TGTGCCAGCAGCTTCGCAGCTAGCGGGGGGGCCGGCAAGACCCAGTACTTC	TRBJ2-5	-	TRBV7-2	TRBD2
CSVVESSSYNEQFF	TGCAGCGTCGTAGAATCCAGCTCCTACAATGAGCAGTTCTTC	TRBJ2-1	-	TRBV29-1	-
CASAGQGGNIQYF	TGCGCCAGCGCAGGGCAGGGTGGGAACATTCAGTACTTC	TRBJ2-4	-	TRBV5-1	-
CASSEWGGPNTEAFF	TGTGCCAGCAGTGAATGGGGGGGCCCGAACACTGAAGCTTTCTTT	TRBJ1-1	-	TRBV25-1	-
CASSYGTGSSPLHF	TGTGCCAGCAGCTACGGGACAGGGTCGTCACCCCTCCACTTT	TRBJ1-6	-	TRBV7-6	TRBD1